Below are 7 T cell receptor beta chains sequenced from a single sample in a study of blood T cell repertoires in COVID-19. Repertoires were generated with immunoSEQ multiplex PCR, while TCRdb's copy carries only in-frame clones and drops some. This sample yields around 84,000 clones, of which over 70% are seen a single time; around 6% belongs to the top ten. What was sequenced was peripheral blood. Source of these receptors: a man between 45 and 60 years old with active or convalescent COVID-19.

This clone was recorded only once. The genes are TRBV18 and TRBJ2-7; 8 bases match TRBD1. The V gene end was trimmed by 4 bases and the J gene end by 7 bases; junction bases not matched to a gene: 9. Germline assignment: CDR1 KGHSH and CDR2 LQKENI. This CDR3 has 14 amino acids. The CDR3 DNA reads as TGTGCCAGCTCACAAGGGCAGGGGGCGAGGGAGCAGTACTTC. Its protein is CASSQGQGAREQYF.

This clone was seen more than once but under ten times. The CDR3 is CASRPTQRTGAFQETQYF. The CDR3 DNA reads as TGCGCCAGCAGACCAACTCAGAGGACAGGGGCCTTCCAAGAGACCCAGTACTTC. The chain is built from TRBV5-1 and TRBJ2-5, with 9 bases that match TRBD1. The CDR3 contains 18 residues. The ends lost 5 bases at V and 1 base at J; junction bases unmatched: 15. From germline, CDR1 is SGHRS and CDR2 YFSETQ.

The chain uses TRBV5-6 and TRBJ1-4; 10 nucleotides line up with TRBD1. This CDR3 contains 15 residues. The germline CDR1 and CDR2 sequences are SGHDT and YYEEEE. V lost 4 bases, J lost 8 bases, and 8 bases stayed unmatched. The CDR3 DNA reads as TGTGCCAGCAGCGACACCGGGACAGGGGACGAAAAACTGTTTTTT. The encoded protein is CASSDTGTGDEKLFF.

The rearrangement uses TRBV6-1 and TRBJ2-5; 8 bases fit TRBD2. The germline gives CDR1 MNHNS, CDR2 SASEGT. Trimming took 3 bases from V and 1 from J; bases not matched to a gene: 7. The CDR3 length is 16 residues. The CDR3 here is CASSESVAGSQETQYF. The CDR3, as DNA: TGTGCCAGCAGTGAGTCGGTAGCGGGATCCCAAGAGACCCAGTACTTC.

This chain uses TRBV5-1 with TRBJ2-3; no firm D call. The germline V gene encodes CDR1 SGHRS and CDR2 YFSETQ. The V end was cut by 4 bases, the J end by 4 bases, with 10 bases between. The CDR3 loop spans 13 amino acids. The CDR3 region has the DNA TGCGCCAGCAGCCTACTTACCCCAGATACGCAGTATTTT. Translation gives CASSLLTPDTQYF.

CDR3 nucleotide sequence: TGTGCCAGCAGTGAAGAGGGCAGGGGGCGGTGGGAGCTGTTTTTT. Translating gives CASSEEGRGRWELFF. The chain carries TRBV2 and TRBJ2-2; 8 bases are shared with TRBD1. Losses at the gene ends were 1 base for V and 9 bases for J; bases not matched to a gene: 7. This CDR3 comprises 15 residues. Germline V gene data show CDR1 as SNHLY and CDR2 as FYNNEI.

This clone was seen only a few times. The chain has TRBV10-3 and TRBJ2-6, with 9 positions matching TRBD1. Germline CDR1 ENHRY, CDR2 SYGVKD. The CDR3 is 15 amino acids. Trimming took 4 bases from V and 2 from J; bases not matched to a gene: 0. The CDR3 DNA reads as TGTGCCATCAGTGGGACAGGGGCTGGGGCCAACGTCCTGACTTTC. Translation: CAISGTGAGANVLTF.